This record concerns one T cell receptor beta chain sequence. These data originate in a study of OX40 agonist ivuxolimab in advanced cancers. V lost 2 bases, J lost 1 base, and 14 bases lay in between. CDR3 size: 16 residues. Germline loops: CDR1 MNHNS, CDR2 SASEGT. Measured with immunoSEQ multiplex PCR; TCRdb has only the in-frame clones, and not every one. This table has about 49,000 clones, 85% appearing once. This rearrangement joins TRBV6-1 to TRBJ2-5; maybe TRBD2 (7 bases). The TCR comes from an adult with an advanced solid tumor such as melanoma, head and neck, liver or kidney cancer. The sample was CD4+ or CD8+ T cells sorted from blood, taken in a trial of the OX40 agonist ivuxolimab. The CDR3 loop is CASSEHGGGSQETQYF. CDR3 sequence (DNA): TGTGCCAGCAGTGAACATGGGGGGGGCAGCCAAGAGACCCAGTACTTC.